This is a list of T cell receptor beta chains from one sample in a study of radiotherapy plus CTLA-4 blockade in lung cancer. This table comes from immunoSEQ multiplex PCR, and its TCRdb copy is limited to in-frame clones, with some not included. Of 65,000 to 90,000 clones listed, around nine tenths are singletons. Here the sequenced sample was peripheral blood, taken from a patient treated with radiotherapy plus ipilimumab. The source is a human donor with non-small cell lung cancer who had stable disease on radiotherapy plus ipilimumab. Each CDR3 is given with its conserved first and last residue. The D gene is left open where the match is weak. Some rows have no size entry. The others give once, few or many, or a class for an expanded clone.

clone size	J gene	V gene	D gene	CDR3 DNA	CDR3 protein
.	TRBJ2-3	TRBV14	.	TGTGCCAGCAGCCCAACCAAGATCTGGGGTACGCAGTATTTT	CASSPTKIWGTQYF
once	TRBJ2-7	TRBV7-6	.	TGTGCCAGCAGCTTAGCGGACCTATCCGAGCAGTACTTC	CASSLADLSEQYF
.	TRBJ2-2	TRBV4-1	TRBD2	TGCGCCAGCAGCCAAGGCGGACTAGCGGGAGTAGGGACCGGGGAGCTGTTTTTT	CASSQGGLAGVGTGELFF
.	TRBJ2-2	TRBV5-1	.	TGCGCCAGCAGACAGGGATCGGTAAACACCGGGGAGCTGTTTTTT	CASRQGSVNTGELFF
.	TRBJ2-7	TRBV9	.	TGTGCCAGCAGCGTAGACGCGACTCCTTACTACGAGCAGTACTTC	CASSVDATPYYEQYF
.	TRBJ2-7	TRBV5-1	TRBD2	TGCGCCAGCAGCTTACGCGGGGGGGCGTCCTACGAGCAGTACTTC	CASSLRGGASYEQYF
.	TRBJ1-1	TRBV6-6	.	TGTGCCAGCAGTAACCCCCTTACTGAAGCTTTCTTT	CASSNPLTEAFF
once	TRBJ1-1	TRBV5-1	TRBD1	TGCGCCAGCAGCGCGCAGACAGGGAGCGACACTGAAGCTTTCTTT	CASSAQTGSDTEAFF
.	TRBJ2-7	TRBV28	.	TGTGCCAGCACCCAGTCAGGGGACTACGAGCAGTACTTC	CASTQSGDYEQYF
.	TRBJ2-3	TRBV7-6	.	TGTGCCAGCAGCTCCCGAACGGATACGCAGTATTTT	CASSSRTDTQYF
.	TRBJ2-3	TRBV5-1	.	TGCGCCAGCAGCTTGAGGGTAGCACACACAGATACGCAGTATTTT	CASSLRVAHTDTQYF
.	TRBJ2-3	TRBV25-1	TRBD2	TGTGCCAGCAGTCTTTGGACTAGCGGGACCACAGATACGCAGTATTTT	CASSLWTSGTTDTQYF
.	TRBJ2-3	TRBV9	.	TGTGCCAGCAGCGACGGGAAAAATACGCAGTATTTT	CASSDGKNTQYF
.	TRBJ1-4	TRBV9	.	TGTGCCAGCAGCGAGACAGCAACTAATGAAAAACTGTTTTTT	CASSETATNEKLFF
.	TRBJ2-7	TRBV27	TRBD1	TGTGCCAGCAGAAAAGGGGGCCCGAGCTCCTACGAGCAGTACTTC	CASRKGGPSSYEQYF
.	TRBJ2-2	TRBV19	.	TGTGCCAGTAGTCCTCGGACCGGGGAGCTGTTTTTT	CASSPRTGELFF
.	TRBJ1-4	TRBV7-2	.	TGTGCCAGCAGTCCCCAAGGTACAACTAATGAAAAACTGTTTTTT	CASSPQGTTNEKLFF